This TCR beta chain was identified in a study of tissue T cells after allogeneic stem cell transplantation. Study results and limitations: Within patients, tissue anatomy strongly shaped TCR repertoire composition. Sampling depth was limited, and the cohort was small and clinically varied.

Libraries were prepared by immunoSEQ multiplex PCR; TCRdb keeps only in-frame clonotypes and omits some of them. The sample lists fewer than 3,500 clones; about 41% were seen once. This clone is medium-sized (0.01 to 0.1%) by share. Its antigen is undetermined. The genes and germline here are from mouse. The sequenced fragment ends 1 residue before the CDR3 boundary, so the rest is inferred from the germline J gene. Sample time point: mouse harvest day 14 after allogeneic transplant. Tail vein injection delivered 10^7 T-cell-depleted bone marrow cells and 10^6 splenic CD5+ T cells. Mice had MHC-mismatched B6 into BALB/c GVHD, sampled day 7 or 14. V lost 6 bases, J lost 6 bases, and 5 bases stayed unmatched. This CDR3 comprises 15 residues. Looked up from germline, CDR1 is KGHPV and CDR2 is FQNQEV (reference sequence).

The sequencing input was lymph node tissue. The sequence was obtained from a female BALB/c mouse given C57BL/6 T cells with graft-versus-host disease after an allogeneic hematopoietic cell transplant. This sequence joins TRBV26 and TRBJ2-2; TRBD2 aligns across 12 bases. The sequenced CDR3 bases are TGTGCCAGCAGCCTGGGACTGGGGGGACCCGGGCAGCTCTAC. Translated: CASSLGLGGPGQLY. The entire CDR3 protein reads CASSLGLGGPGQLYF.